A single sample is the source of the 3 T cell receptor beta chains below, sequenced in a study of T-cell reconstitution after alpha-beta-depleted transplantation in children. During its preparation, the TCRbeta library received unique molecular identifiers. TCRdb itself ran the PCR reads through MiXCR, one entry per CDR3 protein. The sample yields 600,000 to 800,000 distinct CDR3 sequences, 13% seen once. The sequencing used PBMCs, collected before TCRalphabeta/CD19-depleted stem cell transplant. The origin of the receptors is a girl aged 2-9 years with congenital amegakaryocytic thrombocytopenia, due to receive a stem cell transplant.

A few counts support this clonotype. The chain recombines TRBV28 with TRBJ2-5; 9 nucleotides align to TRBD1. Germline V gene lookup returns CDR1 MDHEN and CDR2 SYDVKM. V lost 5 bases, J lost 4 bases, and 11 bases stayed unmatched. The CDR3 runs 16 residues. CDR3: CASSPRTGVLRETQYF. As DNA, the CDR3 is TGTGCCAGCAGTCCTCGGACAGGGGTCTTGAGAGAGACCCAGTACTTC.

This chain connects TRBV20-1 to TRBJ1-1; unclear D gene. Germline loops: CDR1 DFQATT, CDR2 SNEGSKA (reference sequence). The CDR3 consists of 11 residues. Trimming took 5 bases from V and 1 from J, leaving 5 bases between them. As DNA, the CDR3 is TGCAGTGCTCCAGAGAACACTGAAGCTTTCTTT. Protein product: CSAPENTEAFF.

In nucleotides, the CDR3 is TGTGCCAGCAGCAATCCGGGACAGGACTACGAGCAGTACTTC. Translating gives CASSNPGQDYEQYF. The chain is built from TRBV7-2 and TRBJ2-7, with TRBD1 matching over 8 bases. Germline V gives CDR1 SGHTA, CDR2 FQGNSA. The V segment lost 5 bases and the J segment 3 bases; nucleotides outside the gene matches: 6. The CDR3 runs to 14 residues.